Below, 23 T cell receptor beta chains from the same sample are listed, as sequenced in a study of beta chain features in type 1 diabetes. Expressed TCRB transcripts were sequenced because the isolated RNA had all been reverse transcribed beforehand. Sequencing was performed with immunoSEQ multiplex PCR; in TCRdb, only in-frame clones are kept and a portion is missing. Of about 210,000 clones listed, approximately 11% are singletons. Sequences were obtained from central memory CD4+ T cells from blood. All receptors come from a man aged 18 to 35 in good health.

The genes are TRBV5-4 and TRBJ2-7; D might be TRBD1 (6 bases). The CDR3 has 14 amino acids. The V end was cut by 3 bases, the J end by 0 bases, with 10 bases between. Germline CDR1 is SGHNT and CDR2 is YYREEE (reference sequence). The CDR3 DNA reads as TGTGCCAGCAGCTCACAGGGAATCTCCTACGAGCAGTACTTC. It codes for CASSSQGISYEQYF.

The sample holds a few counts of this clone. In the same sample, other DNA sequences code for this CDR3. This chain uses TRBV5-1 with TRBJ2-6; unclear D gene. V gave up 0 bases and J gave up 4 bases, with 2 bases separating them. Germline CDR1 is SGHRS and CDR2 is YFSETQ. This CDR3 is built from 13 residues. Here the CDR3 DNA reads TGCGCCAGCAGCTTGGCCGGGGCCAACGTCCTGACTTTC. This sequence encodes CASSLAGANVLTF.

This clone was recorded a few times. The gene calls are TRBV4-1 and TRBJ2-5, with 13 bases lining up with TRBD2. V lost 1 base, J lost 1 base, and 12 bases stayed unmatched. CDR1 and CDR2 from the germline V gene are MGHRA and YSYEKL. The CDR3 is 20 residues long. The CDR3 loop is CASSQVGFGLAGDRQETQYF. The CDR3 DNA reads TGCGCCAGCAGCCAAGTTGGTTTCGGACTAGCGGGAGACCGCCAAGAGACCCAGTACTTC.

This clone was counted between two and nine times. The chain has TRBV27 and TRBJ1-5, with D maybe TRBD1 (6 bases). Germline CDR1 reads MNHEY; CDR2 reads SMNVEV (reference sequence). V was pared by 6 bases and J by 3 bases, with 21 bases between. This CDR3 comprises 17 residues. CDR3 loop: CASSPIGTPFFNQPQHF. CDR3 sequence (DNA): TGTGCCAGCAGCCCCATTGGGACACCTTTTTTCAATCAGCCCCAGCATTTT.

This clone was counted between two and nine times. This chain joins TRBV18 and TRBJ2-1; D uncertain. The V end lost 3 bases, the J end lost 1 base, and 7 bases lay between the germline ends. Germline CDR1 is KGHSH and CDR2 is LQKENI. The CDR3 is 14 amino acids. CDR3 loop: CASSPGASYNEQFF. Here the CDR3 DNA reads TGTGCCAGCTCACCGGGCGCTTCCTACAATGAGCAGTTCTTC.

This clone was seen many times. The sample contains more than one DNA sequence encoding this CDR3. The rearrangement uses TRBV7-3 and TRBJ1-1; D is unclear. The CDR3 runs 13 residues. Germline V gene lookup returns CDR1 SGHTA and CDR2 FQGTGA. V lost 3 bases and J 3 bases, leaving 8 bases between the germline ends. The CDR3 coding sequence is TGTGCCAGCAGCTTTGAAAGGGACACTGAAGCTTTCTTT. Translation gives CASSFERDTEAFF.

This chain joins TRBV7-2 and TRBJ2-5, with 8 positions matching TRBD1. The CDR3 loop spans 13 amino acids. CDR1 is SGHTA and CDR2 is FQGNSA in the germline V gene. Trimming took 6 bases from V and 5 from J; bases not matched to a gene: 5. The CDR3: CASSQDRAETQYF. CDR3 bases: TGTGCCAGCAGTCAGGACAGGGCGGAGACCCAGTACTTC.

This chain links TRBV27 with TRBJ2-2; perhaps D is TRBD1 or TRBD2 (5 bases each). Per germline, CDR1 MNHEY and CDR2 SMNVEV (reference sequence). Trimming removed 4 bases at V and 9 bases at J, with 18 bases between. There are 15 residues in the CDR3. CDR3 loop: CASSYGTLRPRELFF. The CDR3 DNA reads as TGTGCCAGCAGTTACGGGACCTTAAGACCCCGGGAGCTGTTTTTT.

This clone was seen ten or more times. The genes are TRBV7-9 and TRBJ2-1; TRBD2 agrees at 7 bases. Trimming removed 2 bases from V and 8 bases from J; junction bases left unmatched: 6. This CDR3 has 14 residues. CDR1 is SEHNR and CDR2 is FQNEAQ in the germline V gene (reference sequence). The CDR3 is CASSLSGNSDEQFF. In DNA form, the CDR3 reads TGTGCCAGCAGCTTAAGCGGGAACTCCGATGAGCAGTTCTTC.

This clone was counted only a few times. The chain links TRBV28 to TRBJ2-1; no firm D call. The germline CDR1 and CDR2 sequences are MDHEN and SYDVKM. Trimming stripped 6 bases from V and 5 bases from J, with 17 bases between. The CDR3 loop spans 15 amino acids. CDR3 sequence (DNA): TGTGCCAGCAGCTCAAAGACGACGGTCAACAATGAGCAGTTCTTC. Translation gives CASSSKTTVNNEQFF.

This chain joins TRBV10-3 and TRBJ1-2; weak D call: TRBD1 (6 bases). CDR1 and CDR2 from the germline V gene are ENHRY and SYGVKD. This CDR3 is built from 13 residues. The V end lost 4 bases, the J end lost 8 bases, and 14 bases lay between the germline ends. DNA of the CDR3: TGTGCCATCAGTGGGGACACCCGAGGAGGCTACACCTTC. It encodes CAISGDTRGGYTF.

The rearrangement joins TRBV7-2 to TRBJ2-3, with D perhaps TRBD1 (5 bases). CDR1 SGHTA and CDR2 FQGNSA come from the germline V gene. The CDR3 is 15 amino acids. Trimming left V 1 base short and J 2 bases short, with 10 bases between. For the CDR3, the DNA is TGTGCCAGCAGCTTAGGCCCAGGGTACACAGATACGCAGTATTTT. It encodes CASSLGPGYTDTQYF. The variable domain in full, with the rest retrieved from reference TRBV7-2 and TRBJ2-3, is GAGVSQSPSNKVTEKGKDVELRCDPISGHTALYWYRQSLGQGLEFLIYFQGNSAPDKSGLPSDRFSAERTGGSVSTLTIQRTQQEDSAVYLCASSLGPGYTDTQYFGPGTRLTVL.

The rearrangement links TRBV6-5 to TRBJ2-7; D may match TRBD1 or TRBD2 (5 bases each). The CDR3 sequence is 13 residues long. Germline CDR1 is MNHEY and CDR2 is SVGAGI. Between the trimmed V and J ends, which lost 4 bases and 6 bases, there was a span of 13 bases. CDR3 in amino acids: CASSFHEGIEQYF. In nucleotides, the CDR3 is TGTGCCAGCAGTTTTCACGAGGGGATCGAGCAGTACTTC.

The chain couples TRBV7-3 to TRBJ1-1; D may be TRBD1 (5 bases). Germline-derived CDR1 and CDR2 are SGHTA and FQGTGA. Trimming took 1 base from V and 9 from J, leaving 12 bases between them. The CDR3 covers 13 residues. The CDR3 sequence is CASSLRMGVQAFF. The CDR3, as DNA: TGTGCCAGCAGCTTAAGGATGGGGGTCCAAGCTTTCTTT.

The V call is TRBV5-4, the J call TRBJ2-2; possibly TRBD2 for D (5 bases). Germline-derived CDR1 and CDR2 are SGHNT and YYREEE (reference sequence). The CDR3 has 12 residues. The germline V and J ends were trimmed by 4 bases and 7 bases, with 8 bases remaining between them. The CDR3 region is CASSPEGGELFF. In nucleotides, the CDR3 is TGTGCCAGCAGCCCCGAGGGCGGGGAGCTGTTTTTT. Using reference TRBV5-4 and TRBJ2-2 for the parts outside the CDR3, the full variable domain is ETGVTQSPTHLIKTRGQQVTLRCSSQSGHNTVSWYQQALGQGPQFIFQYYREEENGRGNFPPRFSGLQFPNYSSELNVNALELDDSALYLCASSPEGGELFFGEGSRLTVL.

There are a few counts of this clone. The chain combines TRBV5-5 with TRBJ1-4; D remains unclear. Per germline, CDR1 SGHKS and CDR2 YYEKEE (reference sequence). V was cut by 0 bases and J by 8 bases, with 5 bases left in between. The CDR3 totals 12 residues. The CDR3 protein is CASSLGREKLFF. CDR3 bases: TGTGCCAGCAGCTTGGGGCGGGAAAAACTGTTTTTT. The full variable domain, in which reference TRBV5-5 and TRBJ1-4 provide the parts outside the CDR3, is DAGVTQSPTHLIKTRGQQVTLRCSPISGHKSVSWYQQVLGQGPQFIFQYYEKEERGRGNFPDRFSARQFPNYSSELNVNALLLGDSALYLCASSLGREKLFFGSGTQLSVL.

This clone has only a few counts. The gene calls are TRBV30 and TRBJ1-1; the D is unclear. The germline V gene has CDR1 GTSNPN and CDR2 SVGIG (reference sequence). Trimming removed 3 bases at V and 3 bases at J, with 20 bases between. The CDR3 loop spans 16 amino acids. DNA for the CDR3: TGTGCCTGGAGGGATGGGAAGGGATTCGGTTACACTGAAGCTTTCTTT. Encoded protein: CAWRDGKGFGYTEAFF.

This clone was counted a few times. The chain is built from TRBV4-3 and TRBJ1-3, with unresolved D. Trimming removed 5 bases from V and 4 bases from J, with 18 bases in between. CDR1 is LGHNA, CDR2 YSLEER, per germline. The CDR3 is made up of 16 amino acids. As DNA, the CDR3 is TGCGCCAGCAGCTACAATCGGGCAGGCCAAGGAAACACCATATATTTT. Amino acid sequence: CASSYNRAGQGNTIYF.

This clone was counted at least ten times. V and J are TRBV2 and TRBJ2-7; D may be TRBD1 (6 bases). Trimming pared 0 bases from V and 5 bases from J, leaving 14 bases between. CDR1 and CDR2 (germline): SNHLY, FYNNEI. The CDR3 loop spans 15 amino acids. CDR3 sequence reads: CASSEAPGASNEQYF. Written as DNA, the CDR3 is TGTGCCAGCAGTGAAGCCCCAGGGGCATCCAACGAGCAGTACTTC.

This clone came up a few times. The chain employs TRBV30 and TRBJ1-5; 11 bases agree with TRBD1. Germline loops: CDR1 GTSNPN, CDR2 SVGIG (reference sequence). V lost 3 bases, J lost 6 bases, and 7 bases stayed unmatched. The length of the CDR3 is 15 residues. CDR3 region: CAWSRRTGGTQPQHF. The CDR3 coding sequence is TGTGCCTGGAGCCGAAGGACAGGGGGCACTCAGCCCCAGCATTTT.

In this sample, this clone turned up a few times. CDR3 protein: CSVVGQGMDADTQYF. Written as DNA, the CDR3 is TGCAGCGTTGTAGGGCAGGGAATGGATGCGGATACGCAGTATTTT. The chain employs TRBV29-1 and TRBJ2-3; D perhaps matches TRBD1 (5 bases). Germline V gene lookup returns CDR1 SQVTM and CDR2 ANQGSEA. The V end lost 4 bases, the J end lost 6 bases, and 20 bases lay between the germline ends. The CDR3 spans 15 residues.

This clone was counted a few times. The chain uses TRBV19 and TRBJ2-5; 10 bases line up with TRBD1. This CDR3 comprises 14 residues. Germline V CDR1 and CDR2: LNHDA, SQIVND (reference sequence). After removal of 6 bases from V and 4 bases from J, the junction contained 5 bases not matched to a gene. The CDR3 loop is CASSDGQGGETQYF. CDR3 DNA sequence: TGTGCCAGTAGCGATGGACAGGGGGGAGAGACCCAGTACTTC.

V gene TRBV18 combines with J gene TRBJ2-1, with 11 nucleotides matching TRBD2. CDR3 length: 14 residues. Germline V CDR1 and CDR2: KGHSH, LQKENI. The V segment lost 0 bases and the J segment 13 bases; nucleotides outside the gene matches: 5. CDR3 protein: CASSPPASGRTQFF. The CDR3 DNA is TGTGCCAGCTCACCACCGGCTAGCGGGAGGACCCAGTTCTTC.